Below are 3 T cell receptor beta chains sequenced from a single sample in a study of shared clonotypes between healthy human individuals (dated by TCRdb to the early 2020s). Library method: the immunoSEQ multiplex PCR assay. As stored in TCRdb, this immuneACCESS dataset retains in-frame rearrangements with V and J assigned. A fraction of the clones does not appear; measured against another copy, unresolved V genes explain less than half of the discrepancy, and the remainder lacks a known reason. This sample comprises roughly 1,000,000 clones, around 82% of them detected only once. 0.6% to 0.75% of the sample is taken by the ten largest. Source material: memory CD4+ T cells from PBMCs. Taken with the paper, the label for cell subset or site translates to: CD45RA-negative fraction. The source of these receptors is a man between 18 and 35 years old in good health. Some clones in this sample may be carry-over from other donors' samples.

Regarding this clone: This could be a read error, since a much larger clone is one nucleotide away. Different DNA sequences within this sample yield the same CDR3. V gene TRBV6-5 combines with J gene TRBJ1-2; D call uncertain. CDR1 and CDR2 (germline): MNHEY, SVGAGI. This CDR3 has 14 residues. CDR3 region: CASWVAGVNYGYTF. CDR3 DNA: TGCGCCAGCTGGGTGGCGGGCGTCAACTATGGCTACACCTTC.

The J gene is TRBJ1-5, the V gene TRBV28; D not certain. CDR1 and CDR2 from the germline V gene are MDHEN and SYDVKM. CDR3 size: 15 residues. V was cut by 7 bases and J by 7 bases, with 20 bases left in between. DNA for the CDR3: TGTGCCAGCACAAGTGCGCAAGGGAATAGACAGCCCCAGCATTTT. Its protein is CASTSAQGNRQPQHF.

Regarding this clone: Additional DNA sequences in this sample encode the identical CDR3. The chain joins TRBV7-9 to TRBJ2-5, with 13 bases matching TRBD2. CDR1 is SEHNR, CDR2 FQNEAQ, per germline (reference sequence). The V segment lost 2 bases and the J segment 4 bases; nucleotides outside the gene matches: 1. The CDR3 has 15 amino acids. CDR3 in DNA: TGTGCCAGCAGCTTAACTAGCGGGAGGGGAGAGACCCAGTACTTC. It is translated as CASSLTSGRGETQYF.